The clone carrying this T cell receptor beta chain was seen many times. No antigen is known for it. The sample comes from a study of T cells in Graves' hyperthyroidism and ophthalmopathy. This CDR3 is 15 amino acids long. Germline values: CDR1 DFQATT, CDR2 SNEGSKA (reference sequence). Germline trimming cut 6 bases from V and 0 bases from J; bases unmatched to any gene: 11. Amplification of TCR beta CDR3 regions was performed using RNA transcripts as template. HTBI primers were employed in a first-round RT-PCR of the TCR CDR3. MiXCR, run by TCRdb on the multiplex PCR reads, gives a single entry per CDR3 protein. The sample lists around 400,000 distinct CDR3 sequences; around a quarter were seen once. Lactation, pregnancy, other autoimmune disease or uncontrolled infection excluded patients. Extraction of PBMCs used about 9.2 ml of fresh peripheral blood. Study observations and caveats: Ophthalmopathy could be told apart from stable hyperthyroidism with a 13 V-J model. Prediction of ophthalmopathy progression came a median 6.5 months pre-onset.

The receptor was derived from a man in his fifties with Graves' hyperthyroidism. V is TRBV20-1 and J is TRBJ2-7, with 7 bases fitting TRBD2. Sequenced: blood. CDR3 sequence (DNA): TGCAGTGCAGAGCGTTTCGGCGGGAGCTCCTACGAGCAGTACTTC. Protein sequence: CSAERFGGSSYEQYF.